Listed below are T cell receptor beta chains from one sample, sequenced in a study of shared clonotypes between healthy human individuals. Repertoires were generated with immunoSEQ multiplex PCR, while TCRdb's copy carries only in-frame clones and drops some. Here the sample spans roughly 2 million clones, 85% to 95% being singletons. The sequenced sample was naive CD4+ T cells sorted from blood. These receptors were collected from a man aged 18 to 30 in good health. Both conserved end residues are part of each CDR3. D genes are given only for firm matches. Clone sizes are given selectively: once, few, many, or a class where the clone is expanded.

cdr3_nt,cdr3_aa,v_call,d_call,clone_size,j_call
TGTGCCAGCAAACACAGGGGGTTGGACAATGAGCAGTTCTTC,CASKHRGLDNEQFF,TRBV6-1,TRBD1,.,TRBJ2-1
TGTGCCAGCAGCTCCTCTGGCGGGGGGGCCTGGGAGCAGTACTTC,CASSSSGGGAWEQYF,TRBV5-6,TRBD2,.,TRBJ2-7
TGTGCCAGTAGTGTTACCGGGGGCACTGAAGCTTTCTTT,CASSVTGGTEAFF,TRBV19,.,few,TRBJ1-1
TGTGCCAGCAGGCGCCCGGGACTAGCGGGGGGGGAGACCCAGTACTTC,CASRRPGLAGGETQYF,TRBV11-2,TRBD2,.,TRBJ2-5
TGCGCCAGCAGCTTGGGGTGGGAGGGCCGTTTAAATGAGCAGTTCTTC,CASSLGWEGRLNEQFF,TRBV5-1,TRBD2,.,TRBJ2-1
TGTGCCAGCAGTTACTACCCCTCGCAGGGCTACTCCTACGAGCAGTACTTC,CASSYYPSQGYSYEQYF,TRBV2,.,.,TRBJ2-7
TGTGCCAGCTCACCAGGAACAGGGGTCGTCTATGGCTACACCTTC,CASSPGTGVVYGYTF,TRBV18,TRBD1,.,TRBJ1-2
TGCAGCGCCCAAGAGGGTTCGCATGGCTACACCTTC,CSAQEGSHGYTF,TRBV29-1,.,.,TRBJ1-2
TGTGCCAGCAGTACCCGGCAGGGTTCTGGAAACACCATATATTTT,CASSTRQGSGNTIYF,TRBV6-5,.,.,TRBJ1-3
TGTGCCAGCAGTTTATATCAGAGGGATACGCAGTATTTT,CASSLYQRDTQYF,TRBV27,.,.,TRBJ2-3
TGTGCCAGCAGCTTCAGGGGTTCTGGGGCCAACGTCCTGACTTTC,CASSFRGSGANVLTF,TRBV21-1,.,.,TRBJ2-6
TGTGCCAGCAGTTCGGGGACTATAATCCACGAGCAGTACTTC,CASSSGTIIHEQYF,TRBV6-5,TRBD2,.,TRBJ2-7
TGTGCCAGCAGCATAGACAGGGGCGACAATTCACCCCTCCACTTT,CASSIDRGDNSPLHF,TRBV11-2,TRBD1,.,TRBJ1-6
TGTGCCAGCAGCCTCCGGGGGGCTGCTTCCTACGAGCAGTACTTC,CASSLRGAASYEQYF,TRBV7-2,.,.,TRBJ2-7
TGCGCTAGGCTGAGGCCCGAGCAGTACTTC,CARLRPEQYF,TRBV10-1,.,.,TRBJ2-7
TGTGCCAGCAGCTTGGTAGAGGGCGCCGAGCAGTACTTC,CASSLVEGAEQYF,TRBV5-4,.,.,TRBJ2-7
TGTGCCAGCTCACCACGCTCTGGGCCGACTACCAACTATGGCTACACCTTC,CASSPRSGPTTNYGYTF,TRBV18,.,.,TRBJ1-2
TGCGCCAGCACCCCGGGGTTAAGCACAGATACGCAGTATTTT,CASTPGLSTDTQYF,TRBV4-1,.,.,TRBJ2-3
TGTGCCAGCAGCCTCGCGGGGTTAGGAACCGGCCCGTACTTC,CASSLAGLGTGPYF,TRBV11-2,.,.,TRBJ2-7
TGTGCCACCAGCGGGACAGGGGCTAAAGAGACCCAGTACTTC,CATSGTGAKETQYF,TRBV15,TRBD1,.,TRBJ2-5
TGTGCCAGCAGCCCGAGGACAGGGAATGGGGGCCAAGAGACCCAGTACTTC,CASSPRTGNGGQETQYF,TRBV9,TRBD1,.,TRBJ2-5
TGTGCCAGCAGCTTAGAGGGGTTTGGAAACACCATATATTTT,CASSLEGFGNTIYF,TRBV7-8,.,.,TRBJ1-3
TGCAGCGTTGACAGTTCCCGAGTTGGGCAGTTCTTC,CSVDSSRVGQFF,TRBV29-1,.,.,TRBJ2-1
TGTGCCTGGAGCCCGGACAGTTACGCTGAAGCTTTCTTT,CAWSPDSYAEAFF,TRBV30,.,.,TRBJ1-1
TGTGCCAGCAGCTTGGTACGGACGGGAGGCTACACCTTC,CASSLVRTGGYTF,TRBV5-6,.,.,TRBJ1-2
TGTGCCAGCAGCTTAGACGTTACAGTTTACAATGAGCAGTTCTTC,CASSLDVTVYNEQFF,TRBV7-9,.,.,TRBJ2-1
TGTGCCAGTAGGGACCACCATGACGATGGCTACACCTTC,CASRDHHDDGYTF,TRBV19,.,.,TRBJ1-2
TGTGCCAGCAGCCTTCAGGGTTTCGACGAGCAGTACTTC,CASSLQGFDEQYF,TRBV11-3,.,.,TRBJ2-7
TGTGCCAGCAGTGAACGGGGTGCGAGGGACGAGCAGTACTTC,CASSERGARDEQYF,TRBV6-1,.,.,TRBJ2-7
TGTGCCAGCAGAAAGAACTCCGGGACAGGAACGTCCTACGAGCAGTACTTC,CASRKNSGTGTSYEQYF,TRBV6-4,TRBD1,.,TRBJ2-7
TGTGCCATCAGTCCCACCAGACTAGAATTACAAGAGACCCAGTACTTC,CAISPTRLELQETQYF,TRBV10-3,.,.,TRBJ2-5
TGTGCCAGCAGGCTACAGGGTTTTAAGGATGAGCAGTTCTTC,CASRLQGFKDEQFF,TRBV7-8,.,.,TRBJ2-1
TGTGCCAGCACGACAGGGAGGCGCGAGCAGTACTTC,CASTTGRREQYF,TRBV28,.,.,TRBJ2-7
TGCGCCAGCAGCCCAGACAAGGGAGAGACCCAGTACTTC,CASSPDKGETQYF,TRBV5-1,.,.,TRBJ2-5
TGCGCCAGCAGTGAGTCCGGGGGTCCCAATCAGCCCCAGCATTTT,CASSESGGPNQPQHF,TRBV10-2,.,.,TRBJ1-5
TGTGCCAGCAGGCACACAGGGCTAGTCTACGAGCAGTACTTC,CASRHTGLVYEQYF,TRBV6-6,.,.,TRBJ2-7
TGTGCCAGCAGTTCCTACTTGACTGAGAGCTCCTATAATTCACCCCTCCACTTT,CASSSYLTESSYNSPLHF,TRBV28,.,.,TRBJ1-6
TGTGCCTGGAGTGTTTATGAGGGAGCTGAAGCTTTCTTT,CAWSVYEGAEAFF,TRBV30,.,.,TRBJ1-1
TGTGCCAGCTCACGTAATTCGGATCAGCCCCAGCATTTT,CASSRNSDQPQHF,TRBV18,.,.,TRBJ1-5
TGTGCCAGCAGCACCCGGGACAGGTTCGGGTTCTACGAGCAGTACTTC,CASSTRDRFGFYEQYF,TRBV7-2,TRBD1,.,TRBJ2-7